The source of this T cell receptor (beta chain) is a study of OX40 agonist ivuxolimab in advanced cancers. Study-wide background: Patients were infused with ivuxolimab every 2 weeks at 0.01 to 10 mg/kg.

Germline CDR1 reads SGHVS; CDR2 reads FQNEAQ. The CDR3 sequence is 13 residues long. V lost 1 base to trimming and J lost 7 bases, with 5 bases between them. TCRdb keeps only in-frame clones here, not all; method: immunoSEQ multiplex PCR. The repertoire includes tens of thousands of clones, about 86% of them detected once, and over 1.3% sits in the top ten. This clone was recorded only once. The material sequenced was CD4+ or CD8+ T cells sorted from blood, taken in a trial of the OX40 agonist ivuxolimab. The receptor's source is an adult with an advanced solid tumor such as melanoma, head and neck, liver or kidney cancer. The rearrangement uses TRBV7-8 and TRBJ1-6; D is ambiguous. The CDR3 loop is CASSLGVNSPLHF. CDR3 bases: TGTGCCAGCAGCTTAGGGGTCAATTCACCCCTCCACTTT. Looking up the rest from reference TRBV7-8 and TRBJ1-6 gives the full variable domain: GAGVSQSPRYKVAKRGQDVALRCDPISGHVSLFWYQQALGQGPEFLTYFQNEAQLDKSGLPSDRFFAERPEGSVSTLKIQRTQQEDSAVYLCASSLGVNSPLHFGNGTRLTVT.